This T cell receptor beta chain emerged from a study of shared clonotypes between healthy human individuals. Study in general: Two women and a few men aged 18 to 49 served as donors.

Genomic DNA per cell subset filled all wells of several immunoSEQ plates. Some clones are missing from TCRdb's copy, which holds only in-frame ones; the method was immunoSEQ multiplex PCR. This sample has about 1.9 million clones, with around 93% found just once. The CDR3 length is 14 residues. Trimming stripped 0 bases from V and 6 bases from J, with 9 bases between. Germline V CDR1 and CDR2: LGHNA, YSLEER. Only CD45RO-negative cells positively selected for CCR7 counted as naive CD8 cells, so terminally differentiated effector memory CD45RA+ cells were excluded. Every donor, a Caucasian adult, lived in Nashville, Tennessee.

Sequences were obtained from naive CD8+ T cells from PBMCs. The V call is TRBV4-3, the J call TRBJ2-1; tentative D call: TRBD2 (5 bases). The receptor comes from a man aged 18 to 30 in good health. Some clones in this sample may be carry-over from other donors' samples. CDR3 nucleotides: TGCGCCAGCAGCCAAGATTGGGAGAGCAATGAGCAGTTCTTC. Amino acid sequence: CASSQDWESNEQFF.